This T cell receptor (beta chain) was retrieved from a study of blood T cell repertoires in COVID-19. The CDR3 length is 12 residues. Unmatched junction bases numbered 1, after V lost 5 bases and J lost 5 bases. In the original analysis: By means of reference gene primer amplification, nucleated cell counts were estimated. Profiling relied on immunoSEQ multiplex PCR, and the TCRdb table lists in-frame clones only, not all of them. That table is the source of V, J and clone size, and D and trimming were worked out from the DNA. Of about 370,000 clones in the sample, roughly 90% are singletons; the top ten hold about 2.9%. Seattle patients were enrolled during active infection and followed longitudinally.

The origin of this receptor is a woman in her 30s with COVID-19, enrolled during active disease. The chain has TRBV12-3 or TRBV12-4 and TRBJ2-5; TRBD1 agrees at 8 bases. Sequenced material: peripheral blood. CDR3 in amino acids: CASSGQGETQYF. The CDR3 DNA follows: TGTGCCAGCAGTGGACAGGGTGAGACCCAGTACTTC.